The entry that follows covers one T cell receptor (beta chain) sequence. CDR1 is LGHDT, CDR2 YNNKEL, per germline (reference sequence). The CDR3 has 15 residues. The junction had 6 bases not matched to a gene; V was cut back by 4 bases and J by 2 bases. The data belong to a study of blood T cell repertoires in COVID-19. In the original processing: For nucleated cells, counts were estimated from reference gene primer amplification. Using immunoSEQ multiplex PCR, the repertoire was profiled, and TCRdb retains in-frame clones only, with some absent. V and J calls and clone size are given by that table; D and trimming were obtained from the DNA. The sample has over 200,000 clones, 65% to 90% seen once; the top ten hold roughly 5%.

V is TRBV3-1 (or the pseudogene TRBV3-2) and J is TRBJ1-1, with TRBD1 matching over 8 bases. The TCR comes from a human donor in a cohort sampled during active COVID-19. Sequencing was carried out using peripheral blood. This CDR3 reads CASSLGQGLNTEAFF. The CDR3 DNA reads TGTGCCAGCAGCCTAGGACAGGGCTTAAACACTGAAGCTTTCTTT.